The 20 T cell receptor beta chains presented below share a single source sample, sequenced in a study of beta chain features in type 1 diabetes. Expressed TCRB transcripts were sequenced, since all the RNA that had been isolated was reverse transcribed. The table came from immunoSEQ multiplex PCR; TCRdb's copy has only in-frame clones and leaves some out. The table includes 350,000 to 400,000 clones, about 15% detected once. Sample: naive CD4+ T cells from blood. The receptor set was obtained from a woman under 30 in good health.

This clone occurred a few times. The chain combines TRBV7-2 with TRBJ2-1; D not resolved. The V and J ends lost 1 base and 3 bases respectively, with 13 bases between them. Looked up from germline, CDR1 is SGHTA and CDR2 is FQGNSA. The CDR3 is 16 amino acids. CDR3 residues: CASSLEFPTVYNEQFF. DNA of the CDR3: TGTGCCAGCAGCTTAGAGTTCCCCACGGTCTACAATGAGCAGTTCTTC.

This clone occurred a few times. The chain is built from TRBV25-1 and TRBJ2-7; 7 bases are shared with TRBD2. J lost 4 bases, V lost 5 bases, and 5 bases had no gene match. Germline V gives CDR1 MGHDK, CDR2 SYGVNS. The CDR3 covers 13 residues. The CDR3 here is CASSIAGQYEQYF. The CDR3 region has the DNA TGTGCCAGCAGTATAGCGGGTCAATACGAGCAGTACTTC.

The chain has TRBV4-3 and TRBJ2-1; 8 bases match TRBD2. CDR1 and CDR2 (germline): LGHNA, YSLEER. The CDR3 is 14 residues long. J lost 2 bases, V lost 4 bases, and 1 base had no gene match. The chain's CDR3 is CASSPGLAYNEQFF. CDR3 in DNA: TGCGCCAGCAGCCCGGGACTAGCCTACAATGAGCAGTTCTTC.

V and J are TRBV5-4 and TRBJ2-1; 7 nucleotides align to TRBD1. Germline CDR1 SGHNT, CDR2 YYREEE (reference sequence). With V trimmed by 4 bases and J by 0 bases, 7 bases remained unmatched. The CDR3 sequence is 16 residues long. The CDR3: CASSRQQGSSYNEQFF. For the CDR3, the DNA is TGTGCCAGCAGCCGCCAACAGGGGAGCTCCTACAATGAGCAGTTCTTC.

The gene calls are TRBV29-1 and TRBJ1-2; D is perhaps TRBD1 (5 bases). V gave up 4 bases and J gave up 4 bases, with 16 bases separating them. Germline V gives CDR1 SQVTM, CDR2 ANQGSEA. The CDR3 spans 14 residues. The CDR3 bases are TGCAGCGTTGCTACATCAGGGAATGGCTATGGCTACACCTTC. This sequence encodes CSVATSGNGYGYTF.

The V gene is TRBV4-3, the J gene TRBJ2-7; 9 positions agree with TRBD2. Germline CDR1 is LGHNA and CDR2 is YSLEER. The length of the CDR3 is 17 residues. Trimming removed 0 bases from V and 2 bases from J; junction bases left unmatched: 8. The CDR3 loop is CASSQDFASGKPYEQYF. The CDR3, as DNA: TGCGCCAGCAGCCAAGATTTTGCTAGCGGGAAACCCTACGAGCAGTACTTC.

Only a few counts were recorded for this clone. Here the CDR3 reads CAWSLNRGYSTEAFF. In DNA form, the CDR3 reads TGTGCCTGGAGCCTAAACAGGGGGTATAGCACTGAAGCTTTCTTT. The chain uses TRBV30 and TRBJ1-1, with 8 positions matching TRBD1. This CDR3 is 15 amino acids long. V was clipped by 3 bases and J by 4 bases; unmatched bases: 10. Germline V gives CDR1 GTSNPN, CDR2 SVGIG (reference sequence). Variable domain in full (rest from reference TRBV30 and TRBJ1-1): SQTIHQWPATLVQPVGSPLSLECTVEGTSNPNLYWYRQAAGRGLQLLFYSVGIGQISSEVPQNLSASRPQDRQFILSSKKLLLSDSGFYLCAWSLNRGYSTEAFFGQGTRLTVV.

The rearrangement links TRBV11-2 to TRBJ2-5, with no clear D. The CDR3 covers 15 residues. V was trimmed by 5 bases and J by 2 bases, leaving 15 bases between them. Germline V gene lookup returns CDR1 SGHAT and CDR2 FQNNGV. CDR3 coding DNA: TGTGCCAGCAGCCAGTGGTGGGCAGAGCAAGAGACCCAGTACTTC. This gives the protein CASSQWWAEQETQYF.

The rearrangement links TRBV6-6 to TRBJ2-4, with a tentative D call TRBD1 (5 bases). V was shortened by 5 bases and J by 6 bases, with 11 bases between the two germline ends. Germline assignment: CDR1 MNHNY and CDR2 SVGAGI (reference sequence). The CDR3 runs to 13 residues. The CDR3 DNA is TGTGCCAGCAGTGCAAATCAGGGAAACATTCAGTACTTC. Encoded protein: CASSANQGNIQYF.

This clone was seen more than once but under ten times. CDR3 in DNA: TGTGCCACCGCCGGCGACAGGGTCACCGGGGAGCTGTTTTTT. The encoded protein is CATAGDRVTGELFF. The chain couples TRBV19 to TRBJ2-2, with TRBD1 matching over 7 bases. This CDR3 contains 14 residues. J gave up 4 bases and V 10 bases, and 9 bases lay outside the gene matches. Germline V lookup: CDR1 LNHDA, CDR2 SQIVND (reference sequence).

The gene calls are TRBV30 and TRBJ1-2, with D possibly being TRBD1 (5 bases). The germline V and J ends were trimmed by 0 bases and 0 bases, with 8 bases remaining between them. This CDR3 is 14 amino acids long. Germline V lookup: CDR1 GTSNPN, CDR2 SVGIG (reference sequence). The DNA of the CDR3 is TGTGCCTGGAGTGTACGGGGGACTAACTATGGCTACACCTTC. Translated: CAWSVRGTNYGYTF.

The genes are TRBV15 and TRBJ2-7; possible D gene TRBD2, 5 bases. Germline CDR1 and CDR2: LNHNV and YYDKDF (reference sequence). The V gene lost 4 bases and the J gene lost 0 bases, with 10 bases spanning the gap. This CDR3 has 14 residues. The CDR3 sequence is CATSTRTDSYEQYF. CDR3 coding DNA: TGTGCCACCAGCACCCGGACTGACTCCTACGAGCAGTACTTC.

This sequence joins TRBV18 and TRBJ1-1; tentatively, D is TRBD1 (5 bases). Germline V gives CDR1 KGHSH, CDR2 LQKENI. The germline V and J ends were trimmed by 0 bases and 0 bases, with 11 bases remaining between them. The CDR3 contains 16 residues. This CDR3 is CASSPPHGGMNTEAFF. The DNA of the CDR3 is TGTGCCAGCTCACCACCGCACGGGGGGATGAACACTGAAGCTTTCTTT.

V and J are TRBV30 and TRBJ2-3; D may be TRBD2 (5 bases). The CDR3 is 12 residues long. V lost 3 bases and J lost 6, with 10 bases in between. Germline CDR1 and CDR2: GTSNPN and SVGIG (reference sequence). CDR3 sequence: CAWSEGRDTQYF. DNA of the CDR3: TGTGCCTGGAGCGAGGGCCGGGATACGCAGTATTTT.

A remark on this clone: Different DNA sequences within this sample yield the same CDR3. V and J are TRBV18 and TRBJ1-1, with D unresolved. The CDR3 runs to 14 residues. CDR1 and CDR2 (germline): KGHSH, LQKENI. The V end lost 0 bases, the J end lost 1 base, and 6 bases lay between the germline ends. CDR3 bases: TGTGCCAGCTCACCACCCAGCGGGAACACTGAAGCTTTCTTT. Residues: CASSPPSGNTEAFF.

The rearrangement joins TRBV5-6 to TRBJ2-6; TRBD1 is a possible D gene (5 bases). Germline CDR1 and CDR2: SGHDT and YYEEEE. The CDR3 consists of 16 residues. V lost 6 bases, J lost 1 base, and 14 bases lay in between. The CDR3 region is CASTQGSFSGANVLTF. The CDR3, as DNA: TGTGCCAGCACCCAGGGAAGCTTTTCTGGGGCCAACGTCCTGACTTTC.

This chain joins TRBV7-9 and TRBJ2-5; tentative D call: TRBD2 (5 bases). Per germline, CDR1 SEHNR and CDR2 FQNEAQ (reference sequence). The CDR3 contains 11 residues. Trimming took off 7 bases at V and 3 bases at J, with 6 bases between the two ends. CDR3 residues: CASMREETQYF. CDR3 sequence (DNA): TGTGCCAGCATGCGGGAAGAGACCCAGTACTTC.

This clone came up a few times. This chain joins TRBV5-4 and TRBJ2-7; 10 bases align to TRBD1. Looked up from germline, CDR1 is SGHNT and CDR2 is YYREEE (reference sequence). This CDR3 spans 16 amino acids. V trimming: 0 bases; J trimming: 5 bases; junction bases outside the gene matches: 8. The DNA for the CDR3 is TGTGCCAGCAGCTTGGTGGGGACAGGGGCCGGGCACGAGCAGTACTTC. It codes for CASSLVGTGAGHEQYF.

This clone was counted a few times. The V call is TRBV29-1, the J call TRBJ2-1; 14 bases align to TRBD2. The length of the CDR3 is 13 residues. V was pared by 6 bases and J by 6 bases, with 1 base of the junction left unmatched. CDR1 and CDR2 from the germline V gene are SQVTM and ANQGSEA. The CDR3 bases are TGCAGCGTCGGGACTAGCGGGAGCAATGAGCAGTTCTTC. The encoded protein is CSVGTSGSNEQFF.

CDR3 sequence: CASSWAHNEQFF. CDR3 nucleotide sequence: TGCGCCAGCAGCTGGGCCCACAATGAGCAGTTCTTC. V is TRBV5-1 and J is TRBJ2-1; D unclear. Trimming took 3 bases from V and 5 from J, leaving 6 bases between them. CDR3 length: 12 amino acids. CDR1 SGHRS and CDR2 YFSETQ come from the germline V gene.